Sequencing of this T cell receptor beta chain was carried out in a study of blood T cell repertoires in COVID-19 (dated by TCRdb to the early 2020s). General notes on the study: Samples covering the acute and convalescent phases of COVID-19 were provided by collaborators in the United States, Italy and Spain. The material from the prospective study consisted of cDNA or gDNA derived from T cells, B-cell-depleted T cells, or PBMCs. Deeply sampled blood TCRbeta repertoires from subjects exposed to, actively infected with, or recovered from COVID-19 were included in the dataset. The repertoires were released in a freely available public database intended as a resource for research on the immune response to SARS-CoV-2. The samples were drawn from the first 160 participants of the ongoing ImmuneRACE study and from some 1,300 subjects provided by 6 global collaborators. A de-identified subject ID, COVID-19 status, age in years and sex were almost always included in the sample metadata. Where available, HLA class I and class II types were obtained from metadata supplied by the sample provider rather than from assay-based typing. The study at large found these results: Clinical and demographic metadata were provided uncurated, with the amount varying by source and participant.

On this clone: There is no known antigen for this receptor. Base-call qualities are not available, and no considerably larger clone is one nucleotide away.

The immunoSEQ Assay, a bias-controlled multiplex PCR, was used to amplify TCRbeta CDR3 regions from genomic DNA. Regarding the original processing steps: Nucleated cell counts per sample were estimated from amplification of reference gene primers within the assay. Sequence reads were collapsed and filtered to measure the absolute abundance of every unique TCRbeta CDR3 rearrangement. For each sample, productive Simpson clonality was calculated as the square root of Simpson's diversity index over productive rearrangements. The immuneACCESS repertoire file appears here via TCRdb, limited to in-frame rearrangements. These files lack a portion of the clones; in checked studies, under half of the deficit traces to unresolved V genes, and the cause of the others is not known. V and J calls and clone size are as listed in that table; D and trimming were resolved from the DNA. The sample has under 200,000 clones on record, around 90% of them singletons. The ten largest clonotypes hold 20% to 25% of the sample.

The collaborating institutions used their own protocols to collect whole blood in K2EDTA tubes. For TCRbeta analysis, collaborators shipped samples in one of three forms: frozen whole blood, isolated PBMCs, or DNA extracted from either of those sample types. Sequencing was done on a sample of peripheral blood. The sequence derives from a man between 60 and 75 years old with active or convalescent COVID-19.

The nucleotide sequence is TGCAGCGTTGGGAGGGCAGGCGTTAAGCAGTACTTC. It is translated as CSVGRAGVKQYF. This chain is built from TRBV29-1 and TRBJ2-7, with TRBD2 tentatively as D gene (6 bases match). V and J are truncated by 4 bases and 8 bases respectively, leaving an intervening sequence of 15 bases. CDR1 and CDR2 (SQVTM, ANQGSEA) derive from the germline V gene. Taken from cysteine to phenylalanine, the CDR3 has 12 residues. Only CDR3 DNA remains: 36 bases, in frame from the first base.